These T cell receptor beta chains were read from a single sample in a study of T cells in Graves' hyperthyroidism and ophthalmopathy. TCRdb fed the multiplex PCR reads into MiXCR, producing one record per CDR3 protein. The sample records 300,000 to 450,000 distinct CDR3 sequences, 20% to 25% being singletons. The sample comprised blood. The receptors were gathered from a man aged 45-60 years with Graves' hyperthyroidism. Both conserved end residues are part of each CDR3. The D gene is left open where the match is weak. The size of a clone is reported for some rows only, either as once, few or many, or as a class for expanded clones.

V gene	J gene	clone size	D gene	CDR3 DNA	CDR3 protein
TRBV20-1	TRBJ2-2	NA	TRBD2	TGCAGTGCTAGAGCCAGACTAGCGGGAGGGTACACCGGGGAGCTGTTTTTT	CSARARLAGGYTGELFF
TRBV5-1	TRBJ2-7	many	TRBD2	TGCGCCAGCAGCTTTGTAGCGGGAGGCCACGAGCAGTACTTC	CASSFVAGGHEQYF
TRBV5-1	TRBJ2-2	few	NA	TGCGCCAGCAGCTTGATGGAGAGGAACACCGGGGAGCTGTTTTTT	CASSLMERNTGELFF
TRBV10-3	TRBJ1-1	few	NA	TGTGCCATCAGTGCACAGACTGACACTGAAGCTTTCTTT	CAISAQTDTEAFF
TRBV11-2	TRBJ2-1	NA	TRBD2	TGTGCCAGCAGCCCCCTAGCGGGAGAGTACAATGAGCAGTTCTTC	CASSPLAGEYNEQFF
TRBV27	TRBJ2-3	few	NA	TGTGCCAGCAGTTCTCTGGGACGGGATGGCACAGATACGCAGTATTTT	CASSSLGRDGTDTQYF
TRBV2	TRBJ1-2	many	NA	TGTGCCAGCAGTGAATCGGCAGGGTTGCATGGCTACACCTTC	CASSESAGLHGYTF
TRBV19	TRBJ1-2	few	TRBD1	TGTGCCAGTAGTACTCGGACAGGGGACTATGGCTACACCTTC	CASSTRTGDYGYTF
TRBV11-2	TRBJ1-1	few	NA	TGTGCCAGCATCTCTTTGGCGAACACTGAAGCTTTCTTT	CASISLANTEAFF
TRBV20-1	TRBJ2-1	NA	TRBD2	TGCAGTGCTTCGGGACTAGCGGGAGGAGGGGCCTACAATGAGCAGTTCTTC	CSASGLAGGGAYNEQFF
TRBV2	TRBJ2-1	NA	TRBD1	TGTGCCAGCAGGCCGGGACAGGGGAATGAGCAGTTCTTC	CASRPGQGNEQFF
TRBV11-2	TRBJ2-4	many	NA	TGTGCCAGCAGCATGTTACAGGGCATTCAGTACTTC	CASSMLQGIQYF
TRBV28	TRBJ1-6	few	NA	TGTGCCAGCAGTTTGGGAAGCTCCTATAATTCACCCCTCCACTTT	CASSLGSSYNSPLHF
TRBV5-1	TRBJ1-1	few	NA	TGCGCCAGCAGGGAAACTATAGGTGAAGCTTTCTTT	CASRETIGEAFF
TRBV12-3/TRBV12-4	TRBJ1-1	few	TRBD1	TGTGCCAGCAGTCGCGGGACAGTTCTTGAAGCTTTCTTT	CASSRGTVLEAFF
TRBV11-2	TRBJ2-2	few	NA	TGTGCCAGCAGCTTAGTAGACGGCTCTATTACCGGGGAGCTGTTTTTT	CASSLVDGSITGELFF
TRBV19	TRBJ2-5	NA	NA	TGTGCCAGTAGGAGGACCATCCAAGAGACCCAGTACTTC	CASRRTIQETQYF
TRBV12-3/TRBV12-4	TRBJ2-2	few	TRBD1	TGTGCCAGCAGTTTACAGGGGGCTATCGACGGGGAGCTGTTTTTT	CASSLQGAIDGELFF
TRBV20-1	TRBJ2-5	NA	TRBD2	TGCAGTGCTAGACCGACTAGCGGGAGGTACCAAGAGACCCAGTACTTC	CSARPTSGRYQETQYF
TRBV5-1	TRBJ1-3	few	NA	TGCGCCAGCATCGCCGGCCCGCACTCTGGAAACACCATATATTTT	CASIAGPHSGNTIYF
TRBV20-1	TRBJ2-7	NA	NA	TGCAGTGCTAGAGGTCTGGGGGGCAGTTACGAGCAGTACTTC	CSARGLGGSYEQYF
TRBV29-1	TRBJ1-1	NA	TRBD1	TGCAGCGTTCCGGGACAGGGGGACTCTGAAGCTTTCTTT	CSVPGQGDSEAFF
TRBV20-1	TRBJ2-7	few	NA	TGCAGTGCTATTGCCGCCCACGAAACGAGCTACGAGCAGTACTTC	CSAIAAHETSYEQYF
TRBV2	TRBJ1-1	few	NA	TGTGCCAGCAGTGAATTTAAAGTTGAAGCTTTCTTT	CASSEFKVEAFF
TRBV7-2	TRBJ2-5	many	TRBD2	TGTGCCAGCAGCTCCCGGGACTACCTCGTGGAGACCCAGTACTTC	CASSSRDYLVETQYF
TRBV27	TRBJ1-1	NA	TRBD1	TGTGCCAGCAGATCCACAGGGGAAGAGTTGGGTAAAGCTTTCTTT	CASRSTGEELGKAFF
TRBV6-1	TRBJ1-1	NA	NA	TGTGCCAGCAGGGTATCAATCGTTCCTGAAGCTTTCTTT	CASRVSIVPEAFF
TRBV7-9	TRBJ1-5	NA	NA	TGTGCCAGCAGCTTAGCGCGACATCAGCCCCAGCATTTT	CASSLARHQPQHF
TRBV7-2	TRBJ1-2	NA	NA	TGTGCCAGCAGCTTAGCCGGGCCGACTGCGACGATAACGGGCTACACCTTC	CASSLAGPTATITGYTF
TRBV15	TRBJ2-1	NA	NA	TGTGCCACCAGCAGAGTGACGGACTACAATGAGCAGTTCTTC	CATSRVTDYNEQFF
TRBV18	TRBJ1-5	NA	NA	TGTGCCAGCTCACCAGGGGTGGCGGATCGCAATCAGCCCCAGCATTTT	CASSPGVADRNQPQHF
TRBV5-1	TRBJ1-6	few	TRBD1	TGCGCCAGCAGCTTGACAGGGGGCAGGACACCCCTCCACTTT	CASSLTGGRTPLHF
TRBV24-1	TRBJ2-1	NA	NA	TGTGCCACCAGTGAAACCGGGGCATCGGATGAGCAGTTCTTC	CATSETGASDEQFF
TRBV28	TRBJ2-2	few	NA	TGTGCCAGCAGTCATACAGGGAACACCGGGGAGCTGTTTTTT	CASSHTGNTGELFF
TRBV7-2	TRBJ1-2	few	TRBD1	TGTGCCAGCAGCTTGGCCGGGACAGGGAGGAGCGGCTACACCTTC	CASSLAGTGRSGYTF
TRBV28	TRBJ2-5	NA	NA	TGTGCCAGCCTTGGACAGGAGGGGGAGACCCAGTACTTC	CASLGQEGETQYF
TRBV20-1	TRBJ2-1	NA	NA	TGCAGTGGATCGGGACTCGAGGGCGATGAGCAGTTCTTC	CSGSGLEGDEQFF
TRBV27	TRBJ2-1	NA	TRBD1	TGTGCCAGCAGTATGGCCGGGACAGGGGAGTTCTTC	CASSMAGTGEFF
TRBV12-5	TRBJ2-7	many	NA	TGTGCTAGTGCCCCAACCTCAGGGGCCTCCTACGAGCAGTACTTC	CASAPTSGASYEQYF
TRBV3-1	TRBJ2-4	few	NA	TGTGCCAGCCTGGATTCTTTAGCCAAAAACATTCAGTACTTC	CASLDSLAKNIQYF
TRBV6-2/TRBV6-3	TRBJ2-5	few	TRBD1	TGTGCCAGCAGACCCGGGACAGGGGGCATTGGAGAGACCCAGTACTTC	CASRPGTGGIGETQYF
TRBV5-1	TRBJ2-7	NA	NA	TGCGCCAGCAGCTTGGGGGGGACAACGAGATACGAGCAGTGCTTC	CASSLGGTTRYEQCF
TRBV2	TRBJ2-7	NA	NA	TGTGCCAGCAGTGAAGGTCGGGGAAAACCCTACGAGCAGTACTTC	CASSEGRGKPYEQYF
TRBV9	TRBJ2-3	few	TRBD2	TGTGCCAGCAGCCCCAGGACTAGCGTAGCAGATACGCAGTATTTT	CASSPRTSVADTQYF
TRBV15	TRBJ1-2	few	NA	TGTGCCACCAGCAGAGATAGCCGGGCCGGCTACACCTTC	CATSRDSRAGYTF
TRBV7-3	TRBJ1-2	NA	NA	TGTGCCAGCAGGGAAAAGACAGGCGAACCGCATCTCTATGGCTACACCTTC	CASREKTGEPHLYGYTF
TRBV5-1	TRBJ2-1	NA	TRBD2	TGCGCCAGCAGCTGGGATGGCCTAGCGGGAGACTCCTACAATGAGCAGTTCTTC	CASSWDGLAGDSYNEQFF
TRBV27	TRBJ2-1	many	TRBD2	TGTGCCAGCAGCCGGACTAGCCTTGCCTACAATGAGCAGTTCTTC	CASSRTSLAYNEQFF
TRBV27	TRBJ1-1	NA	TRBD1	TGTGCCAGCAGTCTCCTTGGAGGGGGCACCACTGAAGCTTTCTTT	CASSLLGGGTTEAFF
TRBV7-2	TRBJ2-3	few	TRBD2	TGTGCCAGCAGCTTACGCAGATCGGGAGGTTCTAGCACAGATACGCAGTATTTT	CASSLRRSGGSSTDTQYF
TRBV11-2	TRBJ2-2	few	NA	TGTGCCAGCAGCTTAGATTTAGTCAGGGCGAACACCGGGGAGCTGTTTTTT	CASSLDLVRANTGELFF
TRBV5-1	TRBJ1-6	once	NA	TGCGCCAGCAGCTGGGTCGATAATTCACCCCTCCACTTT	CASSWVDNSPLHF
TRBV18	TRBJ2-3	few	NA	TGTGCCAGCTCACGGCCCAGGGGATATGATACGCAGTATTTT	CASSRPRGYDTQYF
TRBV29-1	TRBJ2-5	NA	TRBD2	TGCAGCGTTATGTCGGGGGGTGAGACCCAGTACTTC	CSVMSGGETQYF